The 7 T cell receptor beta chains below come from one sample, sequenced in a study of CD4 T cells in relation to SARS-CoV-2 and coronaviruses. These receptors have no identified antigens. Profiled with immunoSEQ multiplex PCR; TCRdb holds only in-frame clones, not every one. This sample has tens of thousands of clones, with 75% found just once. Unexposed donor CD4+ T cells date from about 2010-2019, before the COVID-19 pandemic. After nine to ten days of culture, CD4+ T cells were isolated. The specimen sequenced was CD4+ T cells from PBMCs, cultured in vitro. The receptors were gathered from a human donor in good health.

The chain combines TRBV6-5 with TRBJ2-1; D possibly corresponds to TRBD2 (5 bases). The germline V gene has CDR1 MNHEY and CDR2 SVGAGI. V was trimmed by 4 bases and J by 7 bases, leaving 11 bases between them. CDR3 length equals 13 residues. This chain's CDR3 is CASSSTPGNEQFF. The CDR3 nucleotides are TGTGCCAGCAGTTCCACCCCGGGAAATGAGCAGTTCTTC.

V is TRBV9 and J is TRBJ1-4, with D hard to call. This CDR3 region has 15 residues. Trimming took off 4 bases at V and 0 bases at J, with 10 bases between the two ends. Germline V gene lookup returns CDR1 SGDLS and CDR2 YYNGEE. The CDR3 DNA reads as TGTGCCAGCAGCCCGCGAGGGTCAACTAATGAAAAACTGTTTTTT. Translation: CASSPRGSTNEKLFF.

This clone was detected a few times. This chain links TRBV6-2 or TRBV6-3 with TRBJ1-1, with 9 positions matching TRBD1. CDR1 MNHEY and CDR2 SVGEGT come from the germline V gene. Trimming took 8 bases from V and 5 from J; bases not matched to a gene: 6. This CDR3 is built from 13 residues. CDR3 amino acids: CASRSTGGTEAFF. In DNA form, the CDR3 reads TGTGCCAGCCGTTCGACAGGGGGAACTGAAGCTTTCTTT.

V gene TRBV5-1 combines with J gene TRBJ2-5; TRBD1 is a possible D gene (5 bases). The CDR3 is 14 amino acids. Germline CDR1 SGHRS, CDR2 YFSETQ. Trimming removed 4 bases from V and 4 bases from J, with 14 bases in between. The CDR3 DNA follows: TGCGCCAGCAGCCTCGGACATCCCACAGAGACCCAGTACTTC. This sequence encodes CASSLGHPTETQYF.

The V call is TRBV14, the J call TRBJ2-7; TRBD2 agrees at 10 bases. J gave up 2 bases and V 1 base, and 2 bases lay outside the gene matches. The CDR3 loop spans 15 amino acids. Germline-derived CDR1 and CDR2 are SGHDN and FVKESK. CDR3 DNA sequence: TGTGCCAGCAGCCAAGCTAGCGGGAGTACCTACGAGCAGTACTTC. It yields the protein CASSQASGSTYEQYF.

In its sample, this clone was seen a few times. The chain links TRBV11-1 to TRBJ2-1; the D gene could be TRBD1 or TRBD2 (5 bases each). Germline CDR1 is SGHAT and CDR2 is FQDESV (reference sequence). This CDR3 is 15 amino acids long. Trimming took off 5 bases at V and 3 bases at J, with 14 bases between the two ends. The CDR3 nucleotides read TGTGCCAGCAGCACTTCTCCTGGGGGCTACAATGAGCAGTTCTTC. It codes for CASSTSPGGYNEQFF.

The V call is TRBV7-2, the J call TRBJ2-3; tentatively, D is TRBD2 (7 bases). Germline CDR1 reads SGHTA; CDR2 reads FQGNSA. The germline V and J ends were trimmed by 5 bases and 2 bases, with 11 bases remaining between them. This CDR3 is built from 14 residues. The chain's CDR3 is CASSAAGATDTQYF. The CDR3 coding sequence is TGTGCCAGCAGCGCCGCGGGGGCCACAGATACGCAGTATTTT.